This is a list of T cell receptor beta chains from one sample in a study of human T cells and chemical hapten exposure. TCRdb processed the RACE reads anew with MiXCR; each CDR3 protein has one entry. The sample yields tens of thousands of distinct CDR3 sequences, 9.5% to 10% seen once. The material was whole blood, obtained in connection with sensitization to the hapten diphenylcyclopropenone (DPC). The receptors come from a man between 35 and 55 years old with alopecia areata. Some clones in this sample may be carry-over from other donors' samples. CDR3s include the opening cysteine and the closing phenylalanine or tryptophan. D genes are given only for firm matches. Only part of the rows carry a size: once, few, many, or a class if the clone is expanded.

>.|TRBD2|TRBV2|TRBJ2-1
CVGGMKRGNEQFF
TGTGTCGGCGGCATGAAGCGGGGCAATGAGCAGTTCTTC
>many|.|TRBV7-9|TRBJ1-3
CASSLLGQTKGNTIYF
TGTGCCAGCAGCTTATTGGGCCAAACCAAAGGAAACACCATATATTTT
>few|TRBD1|TRBV7-6|TRBJ2-3
CASSWTTGLLSDTQYF
TGTGCCAGCAGCTGGACGACAGGGCTACTTTCAGATACGCAGTATTTT
>.|TRBD1|TRBV7-3|TRBJ2-1
CASSLRARAGGEIAVYNEQFF
TGTGCCAGCAGCTTAAGGGCTCGGGCAGGGGGCGAAATAGCGGTCTACAATGAGCAGTTCTTC
>.|.|TRBV28|TRBJ2-2
CASSLLGALTGELFF
TGTGCCAGCAGTTTATTGGGGGCCCTCACCGGGGAGCTGTTTTTT
>many|TRBD2|TRBV7-2|TRBJ2-1
CASSSWTSGSGEQFF
TGTGCCAGCAGCTCATGGACTAGCGGGAGCGGTGAGCAGTTCTTC
>few|.|TRBV20-1|TRBJ1-3
CSASGNTIYF
TGCAGTGCTTCTGGAAACACCATATATTTT
>many|TRBD1|TRBV5-8|TRBJ1-1
CASSHPDRVSEAFF
TGTGCCAGCAGCCATCCAGACAGGGTGTCTGAAGCTTTCTTT
>few|.|TRBV28|TRBJ1-1
CASSLTLGEKNTEAFF
TGTGCCAGCAGTTTAACTCTCGGGGAAAAGAACACTGAAGCTTTCTTT
>many|.|TRBV9|TRBJ2-3
CASSVEATTDTQYF
TGTGCCAGCAGCGTAGAGGCCACCACAGATACGCAGTATTTT
>.|.|TRBV2|TRBJ2-6
CASGGQANVLTF
TGTGCCAGCGGGGGACAGGCCAACGTCCTGACTTTC
>few|.|TRBV5-1|TRBJ1-1
CASRGRLNTEAFF
TGCGCCAGCAGGGGTCGGTTGAACACTGAAGCTTTCTTT
>many|TRBD2|TRBV29-1|TRBJ2-1
CSVGGVTSGSLYEQFF
TGCAGCGTTGGGGGAGTGACTAGCGGGAGTTTGTATGAGCAGTTCTTC
>.|TRBD1|TRBV7-3|TRBJ2-3
CASSSGTGGGYTQYF
TGTGCCAGCAGCTCCGGGACAGGGGGCGGATATACGCAGTATTTT
>few|.|TRBV4-2|TRBJ2-1
CASSQEWDLRGNEQFF
TGTGCCAGCAGCCAAGAATGGGATCTCCGCGGTAATGAGCAGTTCTTC
>.|.|TRBV29-1|TRBJ1-1
CSVRVWTEAFF
TGCAGCGTGAGGGTATGGACTGAAGCTTTCTTT
>few|.|TRBV11-2|TRBJ2-1
CASSFSGNEQFF
TGTGCCAGCAGCTTTAGCGGAAATGAGCAGTTCTTC
>few|.|TRBV6-2/TRBV6-3|TRBJ2-7
CASSPGVYEQYF
TGTGCCAGCAGTCCAGGGGTCTACGAGCAGTACTTC
>few|.|TRBV15|TRBJ2-1
CATSVAGYGGVNNEQFF
TGTGCCACCTCCGTCGCGGGGTACGGCGGGGTGAACAATGAGCAGTTCTTC
>.|TRBD2|TRBV6-5|TRBJ2-5
CASSYRGTSGSIQETQYF
TGTGCCAGCAGTTACAGAGGGACGAGCGGGAGTATCCAAGAGACCCAGTACTTC
>many|.|TRBV4-3|TRBJ2-2
CASSQGTGRWTGELFF
TGCGCCAGCAGCCAAGGGACGGGACGCTGGACCGGGGAGCTGTTTTTT
>.|.|TRBV30|TRBJ2-3
CAWSAGDTQYF
TGTGCCTGGTCCGCCGGTGATACGCAGTATTTT
>.|TRBD1|TRBV28|TRBJ2-7
CASSQDRGGYEQYF
TGTGCCAGCAGCCAAGACAGGGGAGGCTACGAGCAGTACTTC
>many|.|TRBV7-8|TRBJ2-2
CASSLFVGRELFF
TGTGCCAGCAGCTTATTCGTCGGAAGGGAGCTGTTTTTT
>.|TRBD1|TRBV27|TRBJ1-1
CASSRAQGRGTEAFF
TGTGCCAGCAGTAGGGCACAGGGGAGGGGGACTGAAGCTTTCTTT
>many|.|TRBV7-6|TRBJ1-1
CASSLGGAQAEAFF
TGTGCCAGCAGTTTAGGGGGGGCACAGGCTGAAGCTTTCTTT
>few|TRBD2|TRBV5-4|TRBJ2-1
CASSVSGRYNEQFF
TGTGCCAGCAGCGTTAGCGGGAGGTACAATGAGCAGTTCTTC
>few|.|TRBV6-1|TRBJ2-3
CASSVPLGPQYF
TGTGCCAGCAGCGTACCCCTTGGACCGCAGTATTTT
>many|.|TRBV12-3/TRBV12-4|TRBJ2-2
CASSKGPGTGELFF
TGTGCCAGCAGTAAGGGGCCGGGCACCGGGGAGCTGTTTTTT
>.|.|TRBV28|TRBJ1-4
CAIYINEKLFF
TGTGCCATCTACATCAATGAAAAACTGTTTTTT
>few|.|TRBV12-3/TRBV12-4|TRBJ2-7
CASSFRLAKGYEQYF
TGTGCCAGCAGTTTTAGGCTAGCGAAGGGATACGAGCAGTACTTC
>.|.|TRBV6-6|TRBJ2-3
CASRPGGSTDTQYF
TGTGCCAGCAGGCCCGGTGGCAGCACAGATACGCAGTATTTT
>.|TRBD2|TRBV24-1|TRBJ2-1
CATSDSGLAERKHEQFF
TGTGCCACCAGTGACTCCGGACTAGCGGAACGTAAGCATGAGCAGTTCTTC
>many|.|TRBV20-1|TRBJ2-4
CSASPIIGLASQGNIQYF
TGCAGTGCTTCTCCAATAATCGGTTTGGCTAGTCAGGGGAACATTCAGTACTTC
>.|.|TRBV7-2|TRBJ2-3
CASSSDLAARGTDTQYF
TGTGCCAGCAGCTCCGACCTAGCCGCCCGGGGTACAGATACGCAGTATTTT
>many|TRBD1|TRBV27|TRBJ2-7
CASSPTGGHEQYF
TGTGCCAGCAGTCCGACAGGGGGCCACGAGCAGTACTTC
>.|.|TRBV20-1|TRBJ1-6
CSASISLDNSPLHF
TGCAGTGCTAGTATCAGCCTGGATAATTCACCCCTCCACTTT
>few|.|TRBV18|TRBJ2-3
CASSFGTPSTDTQYF
TGTGCCAGCTCCTTCGGGACACCTAGCACAGATACGCAGTATTTT
>many|.|TRBV9|TRBJ1-5
CASSVEGTEYQPQHF
TGTGCCAGCAGCGTAGAGGGCACCGAGTATCAGCCCCAGCATTTT
>few|.|TRBV7-6|TRBJ1-6
CASSLEWGSSYNSPLHF
TGTGCCAGCAGCTTAGAATGGGGGAGCTCCTATAATTCACCCCTCCACTTT
>few|TRBD2|TRBV11-2|TRBJ2-3
CASSLEVSGRGSTDTQYF
TGTGCCAGCAGCTTAGAGGTATCCGGGAGGGGGAGCACAGATACGCAGTATTTT
>few|.|TRBV20-1|TRBJ2-1
CSARVAQSYNEQFF
TGCAGTGCTAGAGTAGCCCAATCCTACAATGAGCAGTTCTTC
>.|TRBD2|TRBV7-9|TRBJ2-3
CASSPPLAGGQDTQYF
TGTGCCAGCAGCCCCCCACTAGCGGGAGGGCAAGATACGCAGTATTTT